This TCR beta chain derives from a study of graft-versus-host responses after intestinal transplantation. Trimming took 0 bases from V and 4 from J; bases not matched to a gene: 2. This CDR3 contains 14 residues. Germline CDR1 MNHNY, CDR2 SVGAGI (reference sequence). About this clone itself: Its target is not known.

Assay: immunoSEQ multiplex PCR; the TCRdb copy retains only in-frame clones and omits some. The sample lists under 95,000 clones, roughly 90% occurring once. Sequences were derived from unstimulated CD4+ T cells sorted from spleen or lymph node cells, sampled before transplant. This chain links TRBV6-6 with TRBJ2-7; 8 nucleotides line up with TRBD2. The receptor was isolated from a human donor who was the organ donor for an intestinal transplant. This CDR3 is CASSYSGGGYEQYF. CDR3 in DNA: TGTGCCAGCAGTTACTCCGGCGGGGGGTACGAGCAGTACTTC.